The 28 T cell receptor beta chains presented below share a single source sample, sequenced in a study of radiotherapy plus CTLA-4 blockade in lung cancer (dated by TCRdb to the late 2010s). The receptor library was made with the immunoSEQ multiplex PCR assay. Sourced from immuneACCESS, this table was stored by TCRdb with only in-frame sequences that have V and J called. A share of the clones is absent; for the studies checked, an unresolved V gene accounts for under half, and the remainder has no known explanation. Within this sample are roughly 42,000 clones, with 60% to 80% of them counted one time only. The ten largest account for 20% to 30% of the sample. The source was peripheral blood, collected from a patient treated with radiotherapy plus ipilimumab. The receptors stem from a human donor with non-small cell lung cancer that progressed on radiotherapy plus ipilimumab.

This clone came up a few times. V gene TRBV10-3 combines with J gene TRBJ1-4; tentatively, D is TRBD1 (6 bases). The germline V gene has CDR1 ENHRY and CDR2 SYGVKD. Trimming removed 6 bases at V and 0 bases at J, with 8 bases between. CDR3 length: 14 amino acids. The CDR3 reads CAIRGAATNEKLFF. DNA for the CDR3: TGTGCCATCAGGGGGGCTGCAACTAATGAAAAACTGTTTTTT.

The genes are TRBV7-2 and TRBJ2-1, with 8 bases fitting TRBD1. The germline V gene encodes CDR1 SGHTA and CDR2 FQGNSA. This CDR3 region has 14 residues. V trimming: 3 bases; J trimming: 9 bases; junction bases outside the gene matches: 7. The CDR3 DNA sequence: TGTGCCAGCAGCTTGGACAGGGCAGGCGGTGAGCAGTTCTTC. Translating gives CASSLDRAGGEQFF.

The genes are TRBV10-2 and TRBJ1-1; possibly TRBD1 for D (5 bases). Trimming left V 6 bases short and J 4 bases short, with 9 bases between. Germline CDR1 WSHSY, CDR2 SAAADI. The CDR3 sequence is 12 residues long. CDR3 region: CASRDSSTEAFF. CDR3 nucleotides: TGCGCCAGCAGAGACAGTTCCACTGAAGCTTTCTTT.

The J gene is TRBJ2-3, the V gene TRBV5-1, with D tentatively TRBD1 (5 bases). Germline CDR1 SGHRS, CDR2 YFSETQ. V was trimmed by 5 bases and J by 5 bases, leaving 24 bases between them. There are 17 residues in the CDR3. CDR3 sequence: CASRPRQSGEKLDTQYF. The CDR3 nucleotides are TGCGCCAGCAGACCCAGACAGTCCGGAGAAAAGCTAGATACGCAGTATTTT. Combining the CDR3 with reference TRBV5-1 and TRBJ2-3 gives the whole variable domain KAGVTQTPRYLIKTRGQQVTLSCSPISGHRSVSWYQQTPGQGLQFLFEYFSETQRNKGNFPGRFSGRQFSNSRSEMNVSTLELGDSALYLCASRPRQSGEKLDTQYFGPGTRLTVL.

J is TRBJ2-7 and V is TRBV2; 9 bases align to TRBD1. In germline, CDR1 is SNHLY, CDR2 FYNNEI. V shed 6 bases, J shed 3 bases, and the junction held 6 bases outside the gene matches. This CDR3 spans 14 amino acids. The CDR3 is CASRGRDRVYEQYF. The CDR3 region has the DNA TGTGCCAGCAGAGGCCGGGACAGGGTCTACGAGCAGTACTTC.

The chain links TRBV9 to TRBJ2-1; unclear D gene. Trimming removed 0 bases at V and 6 bases at J, with 10 bases between. The CDR3 sequence is 14 residues long. Germline values: CDR1 SGDLS, CDR2 YYNGEE. CDR3 coding DNA: TGTGCCAGCAGCGTAGGAGGTACCCTCAATGAGCAGTTCTTC. This gives the protein CASSVGGTLNEQFF.

This chain links TRBV2 with TRBJ2-7; possible D gene TRBD1, 6 bases. The CDR3 has 12 amino acids. The germline V gene encodes CDR1 SNHLY and CDR2 FYNNEI. V was shortened by 4 bases and J by 7 bases, with 11 bases between the two germline ends. The CDR3 DNA sequence: TGTGCCAGCAGTGCACAGGGCCAAGAGCAGTACTTC. This encodes CASSAQGQEQYF.

V is TRBV6-1 and J is TRBJ2-3; 12 positions match TRBD2. Germline trimming cut 8 bases from V and 1 base from J; bases unmatched to any gene: 4. The germline V gene encodes CDR1 MNHNS and CDR2 SASEGT. The CDR3 runs 15 residues. Here the CDR3 reads CASLAGGLGTDTQYF. DNA for the CDR3: TGTGCCAGCCTAGCGGGGGGGCTAGGCACAGATACGCAGTATTTT.

In this sample, this clone turned up a few times. V usage is TRBV18 and J usage is TRBJ2-5; a possible D gene is TRBD1 (5 bases). The CDR3 consists of 13 residues. CDR1 and CDR2 (germline): KGHSH, LQKENI. V dropped 4 bases and J dropped 1 base, with 7 bases sitting between them. The CDR3 protein is CASSQGSQETQYF. CDR3 in DNA: TGTGCCAGCTCACAGGGGTCCCAAGAGACCCAGTACTTC. Full variable domain (rest looked up from reference TRBV18 and TRBJ2-5): NAGVMQNPRHLVRRRGQEARLRCSPMKGHSHVYWYRQLPEEGLKFMVYLQKENIIDESGMPKERFSAEFPKEGPSILRIQQVVRGDSAAYFCASSQGSQETQYFGPGTRLLVL.

The chain has TRBV12-5 and TRBJ2-3; tentative D call: TRBD2 (6 bases). Trimming pared 1 base from V and 1 base from J, leaving 6 bases between. Germline CDR1 LGHNT, CDR2 FRNRAP. CDR3 length: 14 amino acids. The CDR3 DNA reads TGTGCTAGTGGTTTGGGCGGGGGCACAGATACGCAGTATTTT. Its translation: CASGLGGGTDTQYF.

V and J are TRBV2 and TRBJ2-1, with 13 bases matching TRBD2. This CDR3 region has 15 residues. The germline gives CDR1 SNHLY, CDR2 FYNNEI. J gave up 4 bases and V 6 bases, and 3 bases lay outside the gene matches. The CDR3 region is CASRLAGGRYNEQFF. Written as DNA, the CDR3 is TGTGCCAGCAGACTAGCGGGGGGGCGATACAATGAGCAGTTCTTC. Together with reference TRBV2 and TRBJ2-1, the CDR3 gives the full variable domain: EPEVTQTPSHQVTQMGQEVILRCVPISNHLYFYWYRQILGQKVEFLVSFYNNEISEKSEIFDDQFSVERPDGSNFTLKIRSTKLEDSAMYFCASRLAGGRYNEQFFGPGTRLTVL.

The rearrangement links TRBV5-1 to TRBJ2-7; D may be TRBD2 (6 bases). The CDR3 covers 18 residues. From germline, CDR1 is SGHRS and CDR2 YFSETQ. Between the trimmed V and J ends, which lost 6 bases and 0 bases, there was a span of 25 bases. The CDR3 here is CASTSQSGPASSSYEQYF. Here the CDR3 DNA reads TGCGCCAGCACCAGTCAAAGCGGGCCAGCGTCAAGCTCCTACGAGCAGTACTTC. Together with reference TRBV5-1 and TRBJ2-7, the CDR3 gives the full variable domain: KAGVTQTPRYLIKTRGQQVTLSCSPISGHRSVSWYQQTPGQGLQFLFEYFSETQRNKGNFPGRFSGRQFSNSRSEMNVSTLELGDSALYLCASTSQSGPASSSYEQYFGPGTRLTVT.

The chain combines TRBV15 with TRBJ2-1; maybe TRBD2 (6 bases). The CDR3 consists of 14 residues. Trimming cost V 5 bases and J 9 bases, with 17 bases left between them. Germline values: CDR1 LNHNV, CDR2 YYDKDF (reference sequence). CDR3 loop: CATSPITVGGEQFF. DNA for the CDR3: TGTGCCACCAGCCCCATAACGGTCGGGGGTGAGCAGTTCTTC.

The chain joins TRBV9 to TRBJ2-2; 16 nucleotides match TRBD2. The V gene's germline CDR1 is SGDLS and CDR2 YYNGEE. V was pared by 4 bases and J by 5 bases, with 11 bases of the junction left unmatched. The CDR3 spans 19 residues. As DNA, the CDR3 is TGTGCCAGCAGCTCCACTTCGGGACTAGCGGGGGGGTGGACCGGGGAGCTGTTTTTT. It encodes CASSSTSGLAGGWTGELFF.

The rearrangement uses TRBV2 and TRBJ2-7, with TRBD1 matching 8 bases. V lost 6 bases to trimming and J lost 2 bases; unmatched junction nucleotides: 6. Germline CDR1 SNHLY, CDR2 FYNNEI. The CDR3 has 14 amino acids. Written as DNA, the CDR3 is TGTGCCAGCAGGACCGGGACAGGTACCTACGAGCAGTACTTC. It codes for CASRTGTGTYEQYF.

The rearrangement uses TRBV5-1 and TRBJ2-2; a possible D gene is TRBD2 (5 bases). This CDR3 region has 15 residues. V was shortened by 2 bases and J by 4 bases, with 12 bases between the two germline ends. CDR1 and CDR2 (germline): SGHRS, YFSETQ. The CDR3 nucleotides read TGCGCCAGCAGCTTCCGGGGTGACGGCACCGGGGAGCTGTTTTTT. This encodes CASSFRGDGTGELFF.

This clone was counted between two and nine times. The rearrangement joins TRBV4-3 to TRBJ1-1; D uncertain. The CDR3 has 15 amino acids. Germline CDR1 LGHNA, CDR2 YSLEER. V gave up 2 bases and J gave up 1 base, with 11 bases separating them. The CDR3 sequence is CASSQRPGTNTEAFF. CDR3 in DNA: TGCGCCAGCAGCCAAAGACCAGGAACGAACACTGAAGCTTTCTTT.

The V call is TRBV19, the J call TRBJ2-5; TRBD2 agrees at 7 bases. This CDR3 region has 16 residues. Trimming at V came to 6 bases and at J to 2 bases, leaving 12 bases not matched to a gene. Germline lookup yields CDR1 LNHDA and CDR2 SQIVND (reference sequence). This chain's CDR3 is CASSGAWRGIQETQYF. The CDR3 DNA reads as TGTGCCAGTAGCGGCGCGTGGCGGGGGATTCAAGAGACCCAGTACTTC.

The chain carries TRBV6-1 and TRBJ1-5, with TRBD1 as a possible D gene (5 bases). Trimming cost V 1 base and J 9 bases, with 16 bases left between them. Germline loops: CDR1 MNHNS, CDR2 SASEGT. There are 15 residues in the CDR3. CDR3 amino acids: CASSEVTAGRGPQHF. CDR3 in DNA: TGTGCCAGCAGTGAAGTGACAGCCGGGCGGGGGCCCCAGCATTTT.

The chain employs TRBV6-5 and TRBJ1-2; D unresolved. The CDR3 runs 14 residues. Looked up from germline, CDR1 is MNHEY and CDR2 is SVGAGI. The V end lost 0 bases, the J end lost 6 bases, and 11 bases lay between the germline ends. CDR3 amino acids: CASSYSPELHGYTF. The CDR3 DNA sequence: TGTGCCAGCAGTTACTCCCCCGAGCTACATGGCTACACCTTC.

This clone appeared a few times. The chain uses TRBV2 and TRBJ2-1; no firm D call. The CDR3 is 11 residues long. Germline V gives CDR1 SNHLY, CDR2 FYNNEI. Between the trimmed V and J ends, which lost 4 bases and 8 bases, there was a span of 6 bases. DNA for the CDR3: TGTGCCAGCAGTGTTCGTCATGAGCAGTTCTTC. Amino acid sequence: CASSVRHEQFF.

The chain combines TRBV27 with TRBJ1-6, with D possibly being TRBD1 (6 bases). The CDR3 sequence is 20 residues long. The germline gives CDR1 MNHEY, CDR2 SMNVEV (reference sequence). V shed 2 bases and J shed 0 bases, with 20 bases lying between them. For the CDR3, the DNA is TGTGCCAGCAGTTTAATAACGGGGGCCAGCGGGGGCTCCTATAATTCACCCCTCCACTTT. It encodes CASSLITGASGGSYNSPLHF.

V is TRBV4-3 and J is TRBJ1-5; 7 positions match TRBD1. CDR1 is LGHNA and CDR2 is YSLEER in the germline V gene. This CDR3 region has 15 residues. V lost 4 bases, J lost 3 bases, and 6 bases stayed unmatched. The CDR3: CASSPSTGSNQPQHF. The CDR3 DNA reads TGCGCCAGCAGCCCCTCGACAGGGTCCAATCAGCCCCAGCATTTT.

The chain uses TRBV2 and TRBJ2-7; a possible D gene is TRBD1 (6 bases). The length of the CDR3 is 15 residues. CDR1 is SNHLY and CDR2 is FYNNEI in the germline V gene. The V end lost 5 bases, the J end lost 7 bases, and 21 bases lay between the germline ends. As DNA, the CDR3 is TGTGCCAGCAGTCGAGTAGGGGGAGAATTTGAAGAGCAGTACTTC. Translation gives CASSRVGGEFEEQYF.

The chain couples TRBV6-5 to TRBJ2-1; 7 bases agree with TRBD2. Unmatched junction bases numbered 4, after V lost 2 bases and J lost 0 bases. This CDR3 is 16 amino acids long. Germline V gene lookup returns CDR1 MNHEY and CDR2 SVGAGI. The CDR3 DNA follows: TGTGCCAGCAGTTACCGGCGGGGGAGCTCCTACAATGAGCAGTTCTTC. This sequence encodes CASSYRRGSSYNEQFF.

The chain links TRBV15 to TRBJ2-7, with 8 positions matching TRBD1. The germline V gene encodes CDR1 LNHNV and CDR2 YYDKDF (reference sequence). CDR3 length: 16 residues. J gave up 2 bases and V 0 bases, and 6 bases lay outside the gene matches. The CDR3 region has the DNA TGTGCCACCAGCAGAGATCTTGGGACAGGAGCCTACGAGCAGTACTTC. It encodes CATSRDLGTGAYEQYF.

The chain uses TRBV4-3 and TRBJ1-2, with TRBD1 matching 7 bases. V trimming: 0 bases; J trimming: 4 bases; junction bases outside the gene matches: 8. The germline CDR1 and CDR2 sequences are LGHNA and YSLEER. The CDR3 spans 16 residues. The CDR3 sequence is CASSQDSGQNVYGYTF. The CDR3 DNA sequence: TGCGCCAGCAGCCAAGATTCGGGACAGAACGTCTATGGCTACACCTTC.

The chain links TRBV6-1 to TRBJ1-1; D remains unclear. The germline V and J ends were trimmed by 9 bases and 3 bases, with 17 bases remaining between them. This CDR3 is built from 14 residues. Germline CDR1 is MNHNS and CDR2 is SASEGT. The chain's CDR3 is CASNPRRADTEAFF. CDR3 in DNA: TGTGCCAGTAACCCGCGGCGGGCTGACACTGAAGCTTTCTTT.